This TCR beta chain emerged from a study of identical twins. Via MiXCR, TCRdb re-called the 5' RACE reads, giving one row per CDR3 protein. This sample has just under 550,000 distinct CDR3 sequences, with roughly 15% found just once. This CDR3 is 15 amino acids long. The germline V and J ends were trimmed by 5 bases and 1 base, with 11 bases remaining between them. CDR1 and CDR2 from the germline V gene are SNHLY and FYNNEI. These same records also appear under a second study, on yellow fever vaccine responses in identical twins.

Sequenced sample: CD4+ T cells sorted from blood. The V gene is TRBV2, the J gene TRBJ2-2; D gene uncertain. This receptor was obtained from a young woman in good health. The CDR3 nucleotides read TGTGCCAGCAGTAGAAACCCGGGGAACACCGGGGAGCTGTTTTTT. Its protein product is CASSRNPGNTGELFF.